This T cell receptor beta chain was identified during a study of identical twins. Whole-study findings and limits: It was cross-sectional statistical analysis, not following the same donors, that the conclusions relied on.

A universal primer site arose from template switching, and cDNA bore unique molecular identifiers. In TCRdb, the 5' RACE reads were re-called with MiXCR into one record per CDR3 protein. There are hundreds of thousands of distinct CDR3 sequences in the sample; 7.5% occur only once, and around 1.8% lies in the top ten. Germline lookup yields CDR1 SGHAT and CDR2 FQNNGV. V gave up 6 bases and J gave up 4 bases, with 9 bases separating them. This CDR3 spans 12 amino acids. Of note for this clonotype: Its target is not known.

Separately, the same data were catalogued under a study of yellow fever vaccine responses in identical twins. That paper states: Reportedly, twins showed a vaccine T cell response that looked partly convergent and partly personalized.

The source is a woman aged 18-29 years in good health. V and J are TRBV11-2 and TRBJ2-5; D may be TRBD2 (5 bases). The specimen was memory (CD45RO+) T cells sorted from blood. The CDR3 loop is CASSIGGETQYF. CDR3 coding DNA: TGTGCCAGCAGTATAGGAGGAGAGACCCAGTACTTC.